The 5 T cell receptor beta chains below all came from one sample that was sequenced in a study of shared clonotypes between healthy human individuals. Only in-frame clones appear in the TCRdb table, and some are missing; sequencing was by immunoSEQ multiplex PCR. The data contain roughly 2,300,000 clones, under 95% of them singletons. The specimen was naive CD4+ T cells from PBMCs. Subset in this sample: CD45RA+ positively selected. All receptors derive from a man younger than 35 in good health. Some clones in this sample may be carry-over from other donors' samples.

CDR3 DNA sequence: TGTGCCAGCAGCCAGAAGACTAGACAGTTGGGGGACACCATATATTTT. Its protein is CASSQKTRQLGDTIYF. This chain uses TRBV14 with TRBJ1-3; D is possibly TRBD1 (5 bases). Germline V gene lookup returns CDR1 SGHDN and CDR2 FVKESK. Trimming cost V 3 bases and J 8 bases, with 20 bases left between them. The CDR3 covers 16 residues.

Only one count was recorded for this clone. The gene calls are TRBV5-1 and TRBJ2-1; D uncertain. Deletions cut 7 bases from V and 0 bases from J, with 11 bases between. Germline V gene lookup returns CDR1 SGHRS and CDR2 YFSETQ. The CDR3 has 14 residues. The DNA of the CDR3 is TGCGCCAGCCGCCAGCTAAGCTCCTACAATGAGCAGTTCTTC. Its translation is CASRQLSSYNEQFF.

This clone was observed a single time. The chain recombines TRBV7-2 with TRBJ2-5; 8 bases match TRBD1. After removal of 3 bases from V and 4 bases from J, the junction contained 4 bases not matched to a gene. CDR3 size: 14 residues. The germline gives CDR1 SGHTA, CDR2 FQGNSA. The CDR3 protein is CASSFNQGAETQYF. The CDR3 nucleotides are TGTGCCAGCAGCTTCAATCAGGGGGCAGAGACCCAGTACTTC. Drawing the rest from reference TRBV7-2 and TRBJ2-5, the complete variable domain is GAGVSQSPSNKVTEKGKDVELRCDPISGHTALYWYRQSLGQGLEFLIYFQGNSAPDKSGLPSDRFSAERTGGSVSTLTIQRTQQEDSAVYLCASSFNQGAETQYFGPGTRLLVL.

The V and J genes are TRBV28 and TRBJ2-3, with D perhaps TRBD1 (6 bases). Germline V CDR1 and CDR2: MDHEN, SYDVKM. The CDR3 has 14 amino acids. V dropped 7 bases and J dropped 2 bases, with 13 bases sitting between them. CDR3 bases: TGTGCCAGCAAGGACAGTCACCCCACAGATACGCAGTATTTT. This encodes CASKDSHPTDTQYF.

V and J are TRBV5-1 and TRBJ2-2; 8 bases match TRBD2. J gave up 6 bases and V 3 bases, and 13 bases lay outside the gene matches. This CDR3 is 17 amino acids long. Germline V gene lookup returns CDR1 SGHRS and CDR2 YFSETQ. The CDR3 region is CASSSQLAGGRSGELFF. The DNA of the CDR3 is TGCGCCAGCAGCTCTCAGCTAGCGGGCGGTAGGTCCGGGGAGCTGTTTTTT.